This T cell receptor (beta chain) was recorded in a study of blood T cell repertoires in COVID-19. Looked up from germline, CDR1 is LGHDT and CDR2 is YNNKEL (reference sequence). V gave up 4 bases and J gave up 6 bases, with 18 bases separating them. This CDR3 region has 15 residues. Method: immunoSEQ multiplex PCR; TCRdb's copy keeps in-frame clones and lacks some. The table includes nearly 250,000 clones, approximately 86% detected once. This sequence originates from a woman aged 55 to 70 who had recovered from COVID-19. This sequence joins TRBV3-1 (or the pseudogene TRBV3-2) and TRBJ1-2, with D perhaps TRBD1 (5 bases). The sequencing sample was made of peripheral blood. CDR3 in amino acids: CASSLTLGTPDGYTF. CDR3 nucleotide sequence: TGTGCCAGCAGCCTCACACTGGGGACTCCAGATGGCTACACCTTC.